This TCR beta chain was sequenced during a study of blood T cell repertoires in COVID-19. Across the study: There were acute and convalescent COVID-19 samples, and they came from the United States, Italy and Spain. Nucleic acid was either cDNA or gDNA, and it came from T cells, B-cell-depleted T cells, or PBMCs.

The V gene's germline CDR1 is SGHTA and CDR2 FQGNSA. The CDR3 totals 18 residues. Losses at the gene ends were 4 bases for V and 8 bases for J; bases not matched to a gene: 19. This clone was recorded only once. Per the original data handling: For nucleated cells, counts were estimated from reference gene primer amplification. Generated by immunoSEQ multiplex PCR, the TCRdb table keeps only in-frame clones and is missing some. The V and J calls and clone size come from that table; D and trimming were worked out from the DNA. The sample includes some 190,000 clones, about 90% of them seen just once. Sequencing was done on a sample of peripheral blood. The chain combines TRBV7-2 with TRBJ2-1; 8 bases fit TRBD2. The sequence was collected from a man between 18 and 35 years old with active or convalescent COVID-19. CDR3 in amino acids: CASSSLLSWSGRGDEQFF. CDR3 nucleotides: TGTGCCAGCAGCTCCCTACTGTCGTGGAGCGGGAGAGGCGATGAGCAGTTCTTC.